The TCR beta chain under discussion was sequenced for a study of a mutant IDH1 vaccine in newly diagnosed glioma. Turning to the study itself: Patients arrived already treated with radiotherapy, temozolomide, or both, most having had both.

Time point in this sample: baseline, week 1 (first vaccination visit). Treatment defined: pre-vaccination baseline after standard-of-care therapy. CDR3 size: 14 residues. J gave up 8 bases and V 4 bases, and 6 bases lay outside the gene matches. Germline V lookup: CDR1 SGHRS, CDR2 YFSETQ. TCRdb's copy holds only in-frame clones and misses some; the assay was immunoSEQ multiplex PCR. The repertoire consists of tens of thousands of clones, with roughly 85% occurring once and the leading ten covering about 3%. The origin of this receptor is a man in his thirties or forties with glioma. The starting material was PBMCs, obtained from a glioma patient treated with radiotherapy, temozolomide or both. The chain couples TRBV5-1 to TRBJ1-4; the match to TRBD1 covers 9 bases. CDR3: CASSPGQGNEKLFF. CDR3 nucleotide sequence: TGCGCCAGCAGCCCGGGACAGGGAAACGAAAAACTGTTTTTT.